This TCR beta chain came from a study of beta chain features in type 1 diabetes (dated by TCRdb to 2017 to 2018). Concerning the study at large: No differences in mean age, gender distribution, total cell number or subset yield were found between patients and healthy donors. A total of 90 million to 130 million sorted cells were examined across all samples, and a strong correlation was observed between cell number per subset and RNA yield. The study compared the TCRB repertoires of sorted circulating CD4+ T cell subsets in recently diagnosed type 1 diabetes patients with those in matched healthy donors. Regulatory and stem cell-like memory subsets were isolated from only 8 patients and roughly 8 healthy donors, whereas naive and central memory subsets came from all 30 or so donors.

Each donor gave one peripheral blood draw, averaging roughly 0.11 L, which was collected into heparinised tubes. A BD FACSAria II was used to sort naive, central memory, regulatory and stem cell-like memory CD4+ T cells with a panel that included CD45RO, CCR7, CD25, CD127, CD95 and CD27. A purity above 95% was achieved for all sorted populations. PBMCs were separated immediately by Lymphoprep density gradient centrifugation and were stained directly, without being cultured. To minimize batch effects, samples were stained and sorted in pairs, one healthy donor with one patient per experiment. Broader findings and caveats from the paper: Patients with type 1 diabetes made fewer insertions and deleted more nucleotides at VDJ recombination sites, implying thymic rearrangement abnormalities. Only small numbers of individuals were included in the HLA sub-analyses, which left unresolved whether HLA type had any influence on TCRB rearrangement. Because cDNA was sequenced instead of genomic DNA, activated cells with high expression could be over-represented, although the groups did not differ in activation or CD3 levels. A moderate but significant shortening of TCRB CDR3 length was observed in type 1 diabetes patients in all four CD4+ subsets. The naive, central memory and regulatory TCRB repertoires appeared to resemble one another more closely among patients than among healthy donors. PCR may preferentially amplify shorter templates, but because patient and control samples were amplified and corrected together, any resulting skew would affect both groups equally.

Worth noting for this clone: The antigen it binds to is not known. No qualities accompany the bases; no much larger clone lies one base away.

The High Capacity cDNA Reverse Transcription Kit was used to reverse transcribe all of the isolated RNA, meaning that expressed TCRB transcripts were what got sequenced. Naive, central memory and regulatory T cell samples underwent deep immunoSEQ sequencing, averaging around 3.7 million total reads per sample. Sorted cells were lysed in RLT buffer and RNA was extracted with DNase-treated RNeasy Micro or Mini kits, depending on cell number. Each cell subset was processed on its own to prevent cross-contamination, while patient and healthy donor samples were processed together. Using the immunoSEQ multiplex PCR, TCRB sequences were amplified from cDNA into 87-bp fragments spanning the CDR3 region. Sequencing of the amplicons was done on the Illumina HiSeq platform. Regarding the original processing steps: Synthetic template baselines were used to correct PCR bias computationally, reads within Hamming distance 2 were collapsed, and singletons that could not be merged were discarded. Reads were aligned to IMGT to assign V, D and J genes, CDR3 length, and insertions or deletions at six rearrangement sites. Within each subset, clonotype counts were normalized to sorted cell number, and only after that were true diversity and Gini coefficients computed with the tcR R package. Repertoire sharing was quantified using the overlap coefficient calculated on TCRB nucleotide sequences. Out-of-frame TCRB sequences from naive cells were analyzed as a proxy for the pre-selection repertoire. Here the immuneACCESS table is served through TCRdb, limited to in-frame sequences with V and J called. Missing clones are a known gap in these copies; in checked studies unresolved V genes cover under half, and the rest lacks a known reason. That table gives V, J and clone size, and the DNA gave D and trimming. Within this sample are hundreds of thousands of clones, with roughly 31% of them counted one time only. Together, the top ten hold 0.065% of the sample.

Sequencing was carried out using naive CD4+ T cells from blood. Sample cell subset or site, as interpreted from the label and publication: true naive CD4+ T cells. The sequence was collected from a man younger than 35 in good health.

For the CDR3, the sequence is CASSRGSEGYNEQFF. The nucleotide sequence reads as follows: TGTGCCAGCAGTCGGGGCAGTGAGGGGTACAATGAGCAGTTCTTC. The chain is made from TRBV28 and TRBJ2-1; the D gene is possibly TRBD1 or TRBD2, each agreeing over 5 bases. From the cysteine up to the phenylalanine, the CDR3 has a length of 15 residues. Only the CDR3 portion is preserved as DNA: 45 bases, with reading frame beginning at the first base. Sequences MDHEN (CDR1) and SYDVKM (CDR2) are obtained from the germline V gene. V gives up 5 bases and J gives up 4 bases, and the segment between their germline ends measures 15 bases.